This T cell receptor beta chain is from a study of CD8 T cells in ankylosing spondylitis. Study-wide results and limits: The authors reported significant enrichment of disease-linked clones in matched ankylosing spondylitis synovial fluid.

Via MiXCR, TCRdb re-called the 5' RACE reads, giving one row per CDR3 protein. The sample holds around 35,000 distinct CDR3 sequences, over 10% seen once. Germline V gives CDR1 SSHAT, CDR2 FNYEAQ (reference sequence). The CDR3 runs 15 residues. This clonotype was counted ten times or more. The target antigen is unknown. At one end the junction does not follow the germline gene, possibly because of a read error. Sequencing was performed on synovial fluid, either unsorted or a sorted T cell fraction (not recorded which). The chain carries TRBV7-7 and TRBJ2-1; TRBD2 matches 11 bases. The sequence came from a male donor with ankylosing spondylitis. The CDR3 here is CASSLSGGDYNEQFF. The CDR3 DNA follows: TGTGCTAGCAGCCTTAGCGGGGGGGACTACAATGAGCAGTTCTTC.